These 32 T cell receptor beta chains were sequenced from one sample in a study of blood T cell repertoires in COVID-19. Repertoires were generated with immunoSEQ multiplex PCR, while TCRdb's copy carries only in-frame clones and drops some. Found here are some 360,000 clones, roughly nine tenths of them singletons; the top ten hold around 3.9%. The specimen sequenced was peripheral blood. All receptors derive from a woman aged 55-70 years with COVID-19, enrolled during active disease.

The chain carries TRBV3-1 (or the pseudogene TRBV3-2) and TRBJ2-3; possible D gene TRBD1, 6 bases. From germline, CDR1 is LGHDT and CDR2 YNNKEL (reference sequence). This CDR3 region has 16 residues. Trimming shortened V by 7 bases and J by 4 bases, and 21 bases separated the two germline ends. CDR3 DNA: TGTGCCAGCACCTCATGGGGGCCCTCAAACGCAGATACGCAGTATTTT. Its protein product is CASTSWGPSNADTQYF.

The rearrangement joins TRBV6-4 to TRBJ2-7; 12 bases map to TRBD2. Trimming at V came to 0 bases and at J to 1 base, leaving 4 bases not matched to a gene. Germline-derived CDR1 and CDR2 are MRHNA and SNTAGT. The CDR3 contains 17 residues. CDR3 in DNA: TGTGCCAGCAGTGACTCCGGACTAGCGGGGCCTTCCTACGAGCAGTACTTC. It translates to CASSDSGLAGPSYEQYF.

The chain recombines TRBV7-9 with TRBJ1-6, with 7 nucleotides matching TRBD1. This CDR3 contains 13 residues. Per the germline V gene, CDR1 is SEHNR and CDR2 is FQNEAQ (reference sequence). J was trimmed by 7 bases and V by 6 bases; bases with no gene match: 3. The CDR3 sequence: CASRLDRNSPLHF. CDR3 nucleotide sequence: TGTGCCAGCAGACTGGACAGGAATTCACCCCTCCACTTT.

The V call is TRBV18, the J call TRBJ1-1; D perhaps matches TRBD1 (6 bases). This CDR3 contains 15 residues. V dropped 3 bases and J dropped 4 bases, with 15 bases sitting between them. Germline V gene data show CDR1 as KGHSH and CDR2 as LQKENI. The CDR3 here is CASSPSVGALTEAFF. In nucleotides, the CDR3 is TGTGCCAGCTCACCCTCTGTGGGGGCTCTCACTGAAGCTTTCTTT.

The chain recombines TRBV19 with TRBJ2-7, with 8 bases that match TRBD1. After removal of 5 bases from V and 5 bases from J, the junction contained 5 bases not matched to a gene. Germline CDR1 and CDR2: LNHDA and SQIVND (reference sequence). The CDR3 spans 13 residues. CDR3 sequence reads: CASSAFRGHEQYF. In nucleotides, the CDR3 is TGTGCCAGTAGTGCTTTCAGGGGGCACGAGCAGTACTTC.

The rearrangement links TRBV11-2 to TRBJ2-1; 8 bases match TRBD1. Trimming cost V 5 bases and J 4 bases; bases outside gene matches: 10. The CDR3 has 16 residues. Germline V gene sequence: CDR1 SGHAT, CDR2 FQNNGV. CDR3 sequence: CASSPEPGQAYNEQFF. The CDR3 coding sequence is TGTGCCAGCAGCCCAGAACCGGGACAGGCTTACAATGAGCAGTTCTTC.

This clone occurred a few times. The V call is TRBV30, the J call TRBJ1-2, with unresolved D. Germline CDR1 is GTSNPN and CDR2 is SVGIG (reference sequence). Trimming removed 0 bases from V and 4 bases from J, with 9 bases in between. The CDR3 has 13 amino acids. CDR3 amino acids: CAWSVNSLYGYTF. DNA of the CDR3: TGTGCCTGGAGTGTAAACAGCCTCTATGGCTACACCTTC.

The genes are TRBV30 and TRBJ2-7; TRBD2 aligns across 11 bases. The CDR3 runs 14 residues. V was clipped by 4 bases and J by 2 bases; unmatched bases: 4. Germline V lookup: CDR1 GTSNPN, CDR2 SVGIG (reference sequence). The CDR3 nucleotides are TGTGCCTGGACCAGGACTAGCGGGCCCTACGAGCAGTACTTC. Translation gives CAWTRTSGPYEQYF.

The rearrangement links TRBV5-1 to TRBJ2-3, with no clear D. V was cut by 3 bases and J by 1 base, with 6 bases left in between. From germline, CDR1 is SGHRS and CDR2 YFSETQ. The length of the CDR3 is 13 residues. Here the CDR3 DNA reads TGCGCCAGCAGCTCCAGCGGCACAGATACGCAGTATTTT. Protein product: CASSSSGTDTQYF.

The gene calls are TRBV5-1 and TRBJ1-5; D perhaps matches TRBD1 (5 bases). Germline CDR1 reads SGHRS; CDR2 reads YFSETQ. V lost 2 bases and J lost 7, with 10 bases in between. This CDR3 region has 13 residues. The CDR3 spells CASSFYGGQPQHF. CDR3 coding DNA: TGCGCCAGCAGCTTCTATGGGGGGCAGCCCCAGCATTTT.

The chain carries TRBV5-5 and TRBJ1-2; a possible D gene is TRBD1 (5 bases). The CDR3 length is 12 residues. Germline V gives CDR1 SGHKS, CDR2 YYEKEE (reference sequence). The V end was cut by 4 bases, the J end by 13 bases, with 17 bases between. CDR3 sequence: CASSHDRPWGTF. CDR3 bases: TGTGCCAGCAGCCACGACAGACCCTGGGGCACCTTC.

The chain carries TRBV5-1 and TRBJ1-1, with D uncertain. CDR3 length equals 15 residues. Between the trimmed V and J ends, which lost 1 base and 1 base, there was a span of 11 bases. Germline V gene sequence: CDR1 SGHRS, CDR2 YFSETQ. The CDR3 DNA sequence: TGCGCCAGCAGCTTGCGCATACAGACGAACACTGAAGCTTTCTTT. Protein product: CASSLRIQTNTEAFF.

The chain links TRBV7-9 to TRBJ1-1; D unresolved. Germline V lookup: CDR1 SEHNR, CDR2 FQNEAQ (reference sequence). The V end was cut by 5 bases, the J end by 6 bases, with 10 bases between. This CDR3 has 12 amino acids. The chain's CDR3 is CASSPRQAEAFF. As DNA, the CDR3 is TGTGCCAGCAGCCCCCGGCAGGCTGAAGCTTTCTTT.

This clone appeared a single time. The chain uses TRBV27 and TRBJ2-1; D not resolved. Germline CDR1 reads MNHEY; CDR2 reads SMNVEV (reference sequence). The CDR3 loop spans 16 amino acids. Trimming removed 5 bases at V and 1 base at J, with 15 bases between. Here the CDR3 reads CASSPNEAHSYNEQFF. In DNA, the CDR3 is TGTGCCAGCAGTCCCAACGAGGCCCATTCCTACAATGAGCAGTTCTTC.

The chain couples TRBV20-1 to TRBJ1-2; D unclear. This CDR3 comprises 11 residues. From germline, CDR1 is DFQATT and CDR2 SNEGSKA (reference sequence). V gave up 7 bases and J gave up 7 bases, with 13 bases separating them. This CDR3 reads CSVGWPSGYTF. The CDR3 DNA reads TGCAGTGTCGGGTGGCCCTCTGGCTACACCTTC.

This sequence joins TRBV19 and TRBJ2-1, with 7 bases that match TRBD1. With V trimmed by 10 bases and J by 8 bases, 32 bases remained unmatched. Germline V CDR1 and CDR2: LNHDA, SQIVND (reference sequence). This CDR3 is built from 20 residues. CDR3 amino acids: CAINPRGQLGNYLTGDEQFF. CDR3 sequence (DNA): TGTGCCATCAATCCAAGGGGGCAGCTGGGTAACTATTTAACCGGGGATGAGCAGTTCTTC.

The chain combines TRBV7-8 with TRBJ2-1, with unresolved D. CDR1 and CDR2 from the germline V gene are SGHVS and FQNEAQ. The CDR3 length is 18 residues. Trimming removed 0 bases at V and 3 bases at J, with 18 bases between. The DNA of the CDR3 is TGTGCCAGCAGCTTAGCTCTGGCAGAATCAAGTGGCTACAATGAGCAGTTCTTC. Translation gives CASSLALAESSGYNEQFF. The whole variable domain, remainder taken from reference TRBV7-8 and TRBJ2-1, is GAGVSQSPRYKVAKRGQDVALRCDPISGHVSLFWYQQALGQGPEFLTYFQNEAQLDKSGLPSDRFFAERPEGSVSTLKIQRTQQEDSAVYLCASSLALAESSGYNEQFFGPGTRLTVL.

Written as DNA, the CDR3 is TGTGCCACCAGTGATGCGGGACAGGGGGTAGATACGCAGTATTTT. It codes for CATSDAGQGVDTQYF. The chain joins TRBV24-1 to TRBJ2-3; 11 nucleotides line up with TRBD1. V dropped 3 bases and J dropped 5; count of bases not matched to a gene: 3. The CDR3 consists of 15 residues. Germline V gene data show CDR1 as KGHDR and CDR2 as SFDVKD.

The chain has TRBV5-4 and TRBJ2-1; 11 nucleotides match TRBD2. V was clipped by 3 bases and J by 7 bases; unmatched bases: 15. This CDR3 comprises 18 residues. The germline V gene encodes CDR1 SGHNT and CDR2 YYREEE (reference sequence). The CDR3 region has the DNA TGTGCCAGCAGCTCACCTGGAGGGGGGACTAGCGGCTGGAATGAGCAGTTCTTC. It codes for CASSSPGGGTSGWNEQFF.

This clone showed up just once. The chain recombines TRBV7-2 with TRBJ1-2; D might be TRBD1 (5 bases). The CDR3 covers 13 residues. Germline V gives CDR1 SGHTA, CDR2 FQGNSA. V lost 4 bases, J lost 8 bases, and 14 bases lay in between. This chain's CDR3 is CASSSWGDQGYTF. DNA of the CDR3: TGTGCCAGCAGCTCTTGGGGGGATCAAGGCTACACCTTC.

The V gene is TRBV6-4, the J gene TRBJ1-2; 7 bases are a match to TRBD1. The CDR3 runs 14 residues. Trimming cost V 6 bases and J 8 bases; bases outside gene matches: 12. CDR1 and CDR2 from the germline V gene are MRHNA and SNTAGT. CDR3 nucleotides: TGTGCCAGCAGCCGTGGGCAGGGGGATATCGGCTACACCTTC. Translating it yields CASSRGQGDIGYTF.

This rearrangement joins TRBV18 to TRBJ1-1, with 7 nucleotides matching TRBD1. The junction had 4 bases not matched to a gene; V was cut back by 2 bases and J by 1 base. The CDR3 consists of 15 residues. Germline lookup yields CDR1 KGHSH and CDR2 LQKENI. CDR3 sequence (DNA): TGTGCCAGCTCACCAGGGACAGCCCAGAACACTGAAGCTTTCTTT. It is translated as CASSPGTAQNTEAFF. Full variable domain (remainder filled in from reference TRBV18 and TRBJ1-1): NAGVMQNPRHLVRRRGQEARLRCSPMKGHSHVYWYRQLPEEGLKFMVYLQKENIIDESGMPKERFSAEFPKEGPSILRIQQVVRGDSAAYFCASSPGTAQNTEAFFGQGTRLTVV.

The chain recombines TRBV2 with TRBJ1-3, with 7 positions matching TRBD1. CDR3 size: 17 residues. J was trimmed by 1 base and V by 1 base; bases with no gene match: 7. Germline V gene lookup returns CDR1 SNHLY and CDR2 FYNNEI. The CDR3 loop reads CASSEVGQILSGNTIYF. The CDR3 DNA sequence: TGTGCCAGCAGTGAAGTGGGACAGATTCTTTCTGGAAACACCATATATTTT.

The chain is built from TRBV9 and TRBJ1-1; D is unclear. Per the germline V gene, CDR1 is SGDLS and CDR2 is YYNGEE. V was trimmed by 0 bases and J by 1 base, leaving 7 bases between them. The CDR3 is made up of 14 amino acids. CDR3 protein: CASSVDTGNTEAFF. CDR3 DNA sequence: TGTGCCAGCAGCGTAGATACCGGGAACACTGAAGCTTTCTTT.

In DNA form, the CDR3 reads TGTGCCAGCAGCCCTCCTTCGGGACTAGCGGGGGTCCACTGGAACATTCAGTACTTC. This encodes CASSPPSGLAGVHWNIQYF. The genes are TRBV3-1 (or the pseudogene TRBV3-2) and TRBJ2-4, with TRBD2 matching 14 bases. From germline, CDR1 is LGHDT and CDR2 YNNKEL (reference sequence). CDR3 length: 19 amino acids. After removal of 4 bases from V and 7 bases from J, the junction contained 15 bases not matched to a gene.

The count of this clone is one. The J gene is TRBJ1-6, the V gene TRBV28, with D unclear. This CDR3 is 14 amino acids long. Germline V gives CDR1 MDHEN, CDR2 SYDVKM. Deletions cut 6 bases from V and 8 bases from J, with 14 bases between. The DNA for the CDR3 is TGTGCCAGCAGGCCCCCGGGTCCCCATTCACCCCTCCACTTT. Amino acid sequence: CASRPPGPHSPLHF.

The V gene is TRBV6-5, the J gene TRBJ2-7; TRBD1 is a possible D gene (7 bases). The germline CDR1 and CDR2 sequences are MNHEY and SVGAGI. The CDR3 runs 15 residues. V lost 1 base and J 2 bases, leaving 12 bases between the germline ends. The CDR3 protein is CASSYWSGGTYEQYF. The DNA of the CDR3 is TGTGCCAGCAGTTACTGGTCAGGGGGGACCTACGAGCAGTACTTC.

The J gene is TRBJ1-1, the V gene TRBV7-9; 8 nucleotides match TRBD1. The germline V gene encodes CDR1 SEHNR and CDR2 FQNEAQ (reference sequence). With V trimmed by 5 bases and J by 1 base, 6 bases remained unmatched. CDR3 length: 15 residues. The CDR3 DNA sequence: TGTGCCAGCAGCCCTGGTGGACAGGGGAACACTGAAGCTTTCTTT. The encoded protein is CASSPGGQGNTEAFF.

The V call is TRBV9, the J call TRBJ1-1; the D is unclear. Germline V CDR1 and CDR2: SGDLS, YYNGEE. CDR3 length: 15 amino acids. Trimming removed 4 bases from V and 4 bases from J, with 17 bases in between. This chain's CDR3 is CASSQVPDASTEAFF. DNA of the CDR3: TGTGCCAGCAGCCAGGTCCCCGATGCGAGCACTGAAGCTTTCTTT.

The CDR3 region has the DNA TGTGCCACCCTTGCGGGGAGAGTGGGGCCATTGGTGCTTGGAGCTTTCTTT. Residues: CATLAGRVGPLVLGAFF. This rearrangement joins TRBV10-3 to TRBJ1-1; D is perhaps TRBD1 (5 bases). CDR3 length: 17 amino acids. CDR1 and CDR2 (germline): ENHRY, SYGVKD. Trimming pared 10 bases from V and 10 bases from J, leaving 34 bases between.

The genes are TRBV27 and TRBJ1-5; the D gene is possibly TRBD1 (5 bases). The germline V and J ends were trimmed by 5 bases and 0 bases, with 17 bases remaining between them. CDR1 MNHEY and CDR2 SMNVEV come from the germline V gene (reference sequence). This CDR3 is 17 amino acids long. CDR3 protein: CASSLVGPGLSNQPQHF. CDR3 DNA sequence: TGTGCCAGCAGTCTGGTGGGTCCAGGGCTTAGCAATCAGCCCCAGCATTTT.

CDR3 nucleotide sequence: TGCAGCGTTGATCCCGGCCAGGGAATGAACACTGAAGCTTTCTTT. It codes for CSVDPGQGMNTEAFF. V and J are TRBV29-1 and TRBJ1-1; D possibly corresponds to TRBD1 (5 bases). The germline V and J ends were trimmed by 3 bases and 0 bases, with 14 bases remaining between them. Germline CDR1 and CDR2: SQVTM and ANQGSEA. CDR3 length: 15 residues.